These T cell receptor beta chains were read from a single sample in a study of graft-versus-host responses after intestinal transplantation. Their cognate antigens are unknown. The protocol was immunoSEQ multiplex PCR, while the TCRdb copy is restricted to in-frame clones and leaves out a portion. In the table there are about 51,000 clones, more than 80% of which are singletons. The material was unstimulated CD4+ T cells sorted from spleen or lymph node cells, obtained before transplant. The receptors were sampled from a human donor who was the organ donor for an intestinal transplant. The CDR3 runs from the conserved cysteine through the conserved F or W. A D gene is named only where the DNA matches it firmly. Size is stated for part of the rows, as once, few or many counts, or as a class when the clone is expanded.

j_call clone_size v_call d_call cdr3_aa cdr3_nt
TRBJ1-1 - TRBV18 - CASSPTGNTEAFF TGTGCCAGCTCACCTACAGGAAACACTGAAGCTTTCTTT
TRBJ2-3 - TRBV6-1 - CASSGRKIDSTDTQYF TGTGCCAGCAGTGGGAGAAAGATAGATAGCACAGATACGCAGTATTTT
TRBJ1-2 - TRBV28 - CATGTPSNYGYTF TGTGCCACCGGGACACCCTCCAACTATGGCTACACCTTC
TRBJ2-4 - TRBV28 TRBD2 CASSKAGAGNIQYF TGTGCCAGCAGCAAAGCGGGAGCGGGGAACATTCAGTACTTC
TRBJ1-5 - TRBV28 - CASSPGQSNQPQHF TGTGCCAGCAGCCCCGGACAGAGCAATCAGCCCCAGCATTTT
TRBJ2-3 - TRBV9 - CASSVEGVWGSDTQYF TGTGCCAGCAGCGTAGAAGGCGTGTGGGGCTCAGATACGCAGTATTTT
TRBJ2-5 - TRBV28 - CASSSSTQETQYF TGTGCCAGCAGTTCGAGTACTCAAGAGACCCAGTACTTC
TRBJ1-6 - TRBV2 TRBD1 CASWGTGVNSPLHF TGTGCCAGCTGGGGGACAGGGGTTAATTCACCCCTCCACTTT
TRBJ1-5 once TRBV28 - CASSLISGGQPQHF TGTGCCAGCAGTTTAATCTCCGGGGGGCAGCCCCAGCATTTT
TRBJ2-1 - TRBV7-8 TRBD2 CASSLVLAALSYNEQFF TGTGCCAGCAGCTTAGTCCTAGCGGCGCTCTCCTACAATGAGCAGTTCTTC
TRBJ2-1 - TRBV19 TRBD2 CASSRGTSGRASNEQFF TGTGCCAGTAGCCGGGGGACTAGCGGGAGGGCCTCCAATGAGCAGTTCTTC
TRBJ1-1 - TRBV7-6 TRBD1 CASSPGQGNTEAFF TGTGCCAGCAGCCCCGGACAGGGGAACACTGAAGCTTTCTTT
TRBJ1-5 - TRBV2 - CASSLDGGNQPQHF TGTGCCAGCAGCCTCGACGGGGGCAATCAGCCCCAGCATTTT
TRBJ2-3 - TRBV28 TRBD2 CATLLAGGPGDTQYF TGTGCCACACTTCTAGCGGGAGGGCCGGGAGATACGCAGTATTTT
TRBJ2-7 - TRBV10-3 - CAISESSATGTYEQYF TGTGCCATCAGTGAGTCGTCGGCGACGGGGACCTACGAGCAGTACTTC
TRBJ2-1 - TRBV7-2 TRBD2 CASSSRTSGRPYEQFF TGTGCCAGCAGCTCCCGGACTAGCGGGAGGCCTTATGAGCAGTTCTTC
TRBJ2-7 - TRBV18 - CASSLGAPYEQYF TGTGCCAGCTCCCTAGGGGCTCCCTACGAGCAGTACTTC
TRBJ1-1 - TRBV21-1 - CASSTRHGDSAEAFF TGTGCCAGCAGCACCCGCCACGGGGATTCTGCTGAAGCTTTCTTT
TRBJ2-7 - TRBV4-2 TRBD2 CASSALGTSGRSSTYEQYF TGTGCCAGCAGCGCCTTAGGGACTAGCGGGAGAAGTTCTACCTACGAGCAGTACTTC
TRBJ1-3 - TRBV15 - CATSRDGGNTIYF TGTGCCACCAGCAGAGACGGGGGGAACACCATATATTTT
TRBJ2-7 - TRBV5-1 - CASSLGAGNTYEQYF TGCGCCAGCAGCTTGGGGGCAGGAAATACCTACGAGCAGTACTTC
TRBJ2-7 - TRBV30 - CASPLSRGAKYEQYF TGTGCCTCCCCTTTGAGTCGGGGGGCGAAGTACGAGCAGTACTTC
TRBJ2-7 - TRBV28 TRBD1 CASRQGGEQYF TGTGCCAGCCGACAGGGGGGCGAGCAGTACTTC
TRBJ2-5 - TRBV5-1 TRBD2 CASNRASGYQETQYF TGCGCCAGCAATCGGGCTAGCGGGTACCAAGAGACCCAGTACTTC
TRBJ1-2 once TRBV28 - CASSFLPGGYGYTF TGTGCCAGCAGTTTTTTGCCGGGAGGCTATGGCTACACCTTC
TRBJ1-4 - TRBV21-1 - CASNWGGPTLLDEKLFF TGTGCCAGTAACTGGGGGGGGCCCACCCTACTAGATGAAAAACTGTTTTTT
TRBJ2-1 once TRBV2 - CASSLRLPKEYEQFF TGTGCCAGCAGTCTCCGACTACCCAAGGAATATGAGCAGTTCTTC
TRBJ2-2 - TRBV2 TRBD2 CASMGREDTGELFF TGTGCCAGCATGGGGCGGGAGGACACCGGGGAGCTGTTTTTT